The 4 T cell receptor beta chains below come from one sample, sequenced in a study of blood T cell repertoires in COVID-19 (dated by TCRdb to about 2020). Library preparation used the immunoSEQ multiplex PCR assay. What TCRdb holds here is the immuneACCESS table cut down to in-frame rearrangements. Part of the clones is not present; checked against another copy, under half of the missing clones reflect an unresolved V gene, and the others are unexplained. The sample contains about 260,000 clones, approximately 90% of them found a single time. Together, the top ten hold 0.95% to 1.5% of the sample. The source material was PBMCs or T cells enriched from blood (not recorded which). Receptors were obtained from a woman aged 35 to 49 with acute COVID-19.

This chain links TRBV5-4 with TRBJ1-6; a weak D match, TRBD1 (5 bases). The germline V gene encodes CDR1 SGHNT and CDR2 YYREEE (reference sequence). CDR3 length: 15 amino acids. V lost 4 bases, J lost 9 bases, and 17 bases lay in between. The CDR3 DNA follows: TGTGCCAGCAGCCCGACCCAGGGTGCTAGTTCACCCCTCCACTTT. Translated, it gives CASSPTQGASSPLHF.

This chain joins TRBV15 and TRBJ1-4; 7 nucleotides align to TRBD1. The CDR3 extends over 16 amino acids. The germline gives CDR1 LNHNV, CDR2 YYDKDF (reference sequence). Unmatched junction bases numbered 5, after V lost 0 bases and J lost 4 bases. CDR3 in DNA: TGTGCCACCAGCAGAGACCCCCGGGACAGTAATGAAAAACTGTTTTTT. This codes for CATSRDPRDSNEKLFF. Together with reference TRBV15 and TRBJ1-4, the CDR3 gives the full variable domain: DAMVIQNPRYQVTQFGKPVTLSCSQTLNHNVMYWYQQKSSQAPKLLFHYYDKDFNNEADTPDNFQSRRPNTSFCFLDIRSPGLGDTAMYLCATSRDPRDSNEKLFFGSGTQLSVL.

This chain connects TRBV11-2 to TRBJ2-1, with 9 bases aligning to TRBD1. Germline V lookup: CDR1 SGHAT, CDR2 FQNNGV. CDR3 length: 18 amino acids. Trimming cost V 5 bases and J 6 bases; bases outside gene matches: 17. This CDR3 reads CASSPFPVGDRVSNEQFF. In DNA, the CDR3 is TGTGCCAGCAGCCCCTTTCCGGTGGGGGACAGGGTATCCAATGAGCAGTTCTTC.

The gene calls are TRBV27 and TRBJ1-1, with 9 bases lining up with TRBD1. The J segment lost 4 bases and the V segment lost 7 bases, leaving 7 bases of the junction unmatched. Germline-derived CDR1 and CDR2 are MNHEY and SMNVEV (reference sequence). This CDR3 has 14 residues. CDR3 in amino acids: CASKPQGAVTEAFF. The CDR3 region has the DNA TGTGCCAGCAAGCCACAGGGGGCGGTCACTGAAGCTTTCTTT.